The T cell receptor beta chain described here comes from a study of T-cell memory formation after mild COVID-19 (dated by TCRdb to the early 2020s). Regarding the research as a whole: TCR sequence clusters from the two donors were largely donor specific. The cohort comprised two young, previously healthy adult volunteers, one female and one male. In a couple of donors, T-cell clones that expanded and contracted after mild COVID-19 were followed by sequencing TCRalpha and TCRbeta repertoires longitudinally. The study at large found these results: Balanced CD4/CD8 phenotypes were observed for clones contracting from day 15 to 85, whereas a bias towards CD4+ was observed for a second wave of clones expanding from day 15 to 37. Some responding clones were found in pre-infection memory, which suggests that pre-existing cross-reactive memory T cells took part in the SARS-CoV-2 response. SARS-CoV-2 specificity of the second-wave clones peaking on day 37 was not confirmed. Contracting CD4+ clones turned up mainly in the CM and EM memory subsets, whereas EMRA was where CD8+ clones were enriched. The study included only two mild cases, and larger cohorts that include severe cases with pre-infection samples were judged to be necessary.

V is pared back by 3 bases and J by 5 bases, with 6 bases lying between the germline termini. Including cysteine and phenylalanine, the CDR3 has 12 amino acids. Left in the record is the CDR3 DNA by itself, 36 bases read in frame from the first base. CDR1 and CDR2 are drawn from the germline V gene: KGHSH, LQKENI. PBMCs were isolated by Ficoll-Paque density gradient centrifugation. Instrument on record: Illumina NovaSeq 6000. TCRalpha and TCRbeta cDNA libraries were constructed by 5'RACE with constant-segment primers, with sample barcodes and unique molecular identifiers being introduced. Trizol reagent was used to extract RNA from every sample. Library amplification was performed in two PCR steps, and a second sample barcode and Illumina TruSeq adapters were introduced in the second step. Sequencing of the libraries was done on an Illumina NovaSeq, producing 2 x 150 bp paired-end reads. In the paper's pipeline: With migec v1.2.7, reads were demultiplexed and then collapsed into UMI-guided consensus sequences. Using mixcr v2.1.11, UMI consensuses were aligned to TRA and TRB V and J templates and then assembled into clonotypes. Clonotypes were classified as expanded or contracted when called significant by both edgeR and NoisET, with noise models trained on biological replicates. edgeR calls used a false discovery rate-adjusted p below 0.01 and a log2 fold-change threshold of 1. As an exploratory analysis of dynamics, max-normalized trajectories of the 1000 most abundant clonotypes were examined by PCA with hierarchical clustering. Separately sequenced CD4+ and CD8+ repertoires were used to assign a CD4 or CD8 phenotype to each responding clone. TCRdb handled the public reads itself, with Q25 trimming in fastp and clone calling in MiXCR, and kept productive beta chains. Every entry covers one CDR3 protein and lists the most common genes and DNA from its rows. TCRdb's processing, not the authors', yielded these V and J calls. The sample table records approximately 65,000 distinct CDR3 sequences; less than 9.5% of these occur just once. The ten largest clones capture 1.1% of the sample.

Notes on this clonotype: The specificity of this receptor is unknown. No much larger clone is present one base from it, and per-base qualities are unavailable.

The sample was PBMCs or a T cell subset sorted from them (not recorded which). This TCR came from a man aged 18 to 30 who had mild COVID-19 (a few samples of this study predate the infection). The sample titles of this study are shuffled in the database, so cell type and time point are left out; the donor was told from shared clones. The chain joins TRBV18 to TRBJ2-3, and the D gene may be TRBD2, 5 bases matching. CDR3 protein: CASSPAGDTQYF. The DNA sequence is as follows: TGTGCCAGCTCACCGGCGGGAGATACGCAGTATTTT.